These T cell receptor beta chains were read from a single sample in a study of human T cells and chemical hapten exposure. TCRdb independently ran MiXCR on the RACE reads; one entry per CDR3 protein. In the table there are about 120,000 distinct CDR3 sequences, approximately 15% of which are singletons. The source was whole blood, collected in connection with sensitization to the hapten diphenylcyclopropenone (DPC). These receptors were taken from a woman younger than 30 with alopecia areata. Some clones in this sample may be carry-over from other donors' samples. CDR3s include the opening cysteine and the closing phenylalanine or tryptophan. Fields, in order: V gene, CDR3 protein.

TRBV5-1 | CASSPTSGGLGTGELFF
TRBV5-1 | CASSPAGGRNEQYF
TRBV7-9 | CASRGRQETQYF
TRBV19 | CASSPGGPRDRTGELFF
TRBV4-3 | CASSSRWHQRSEQFF
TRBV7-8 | CASSLEPIDTQYF
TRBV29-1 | CSVVIWDEQFF
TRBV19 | CASSVLAGGRAKNIQYF
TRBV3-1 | CASSVQGSEQYF
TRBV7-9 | CASSAHGTEYNEQFF
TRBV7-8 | CASSLEPRNSYNEQFF
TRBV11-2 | CASRLPGSLDTQYF
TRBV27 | CASSAGGNQPQHF
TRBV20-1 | CSARGTEYQPQHF
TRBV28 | CASRSGGNQPQHF
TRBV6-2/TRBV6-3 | CASSPGVDRVPRGWDEQYF
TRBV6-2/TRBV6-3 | CASSTVRGGFYEQYF
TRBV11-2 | CASSLAGGIFSEQYF
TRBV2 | CASSDGTWDIDTQYF
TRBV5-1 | CASSLVANTDTQYF
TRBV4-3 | CASSPRTGNSGYTF
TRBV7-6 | CASSPIAGPYEQYF
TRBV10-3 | CAISVDLYGYTF
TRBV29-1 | CSKLQGNTQYF
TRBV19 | CASSIPGTDTQYF
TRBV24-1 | CATSGDGNQPQHF
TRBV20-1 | CSARDAQGAYEQYF
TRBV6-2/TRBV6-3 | CASSYSGGLDVIETQYF
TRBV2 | CAGLQPAYGYTF
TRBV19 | CASSSGWGQGNTGELFF
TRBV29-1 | CSVELGLNQPQHF
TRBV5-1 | CASSFSGTYEQYF
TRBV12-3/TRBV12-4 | CASSLGGLNTEAFF
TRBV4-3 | CASSQAAPGPAYEQYF
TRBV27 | CASSFSDGGLDTQYF
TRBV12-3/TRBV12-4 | CASTEHASGNTIYF
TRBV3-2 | CASSQDQFDGYYEQYF
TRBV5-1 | CASSLEGVTEAFF
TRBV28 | CASSWRGSRNTIYF
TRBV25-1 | CASSESKERGLYNEQFF
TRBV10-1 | CASSETGRYNEQFF
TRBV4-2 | CASSPISGGAGKNIQYF
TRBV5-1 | CASSLLTGRETQYF
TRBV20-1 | CSARTSGASKNIQYF
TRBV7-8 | CASSLDPTGNTIYF
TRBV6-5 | CASRRGVYYEQYF
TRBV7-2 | CASSSWTGGADTQYF
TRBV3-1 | CASSQDRGDRTYEQYF
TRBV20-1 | CSASAQGQDNEQFF
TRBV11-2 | CASSLATGTEAFF